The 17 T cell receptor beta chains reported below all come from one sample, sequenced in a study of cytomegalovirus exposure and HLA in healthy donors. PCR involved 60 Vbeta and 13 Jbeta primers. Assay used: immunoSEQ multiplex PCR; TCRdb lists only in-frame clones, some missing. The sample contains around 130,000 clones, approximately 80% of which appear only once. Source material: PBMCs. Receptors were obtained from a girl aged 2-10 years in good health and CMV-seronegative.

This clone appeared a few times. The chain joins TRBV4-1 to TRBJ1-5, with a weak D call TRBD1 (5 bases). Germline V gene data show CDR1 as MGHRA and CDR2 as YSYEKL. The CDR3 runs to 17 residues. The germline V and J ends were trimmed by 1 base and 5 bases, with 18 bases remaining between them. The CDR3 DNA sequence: TGCGCCAGCAGCCAAGCTGGGGGGAGGGGACGGTATCAGCCCCAGCATTTT. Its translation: CASSQAGGRGRYQPQHF.

CDR3 in amino acids: CAWSDRDPYEQYF. CDR3 sequence (DNA): TGTGCCTGGAGTGACAGGGATCCCTACGAGCAGTACTTC. The chain employs TRBV30 and TRBJ2-7, with D tentatively TRBD1 (6 bases). Trimming took off 1 base at V and 2 bases at J, with 9 bases between the two ends. Germline loops: CDR1 GTSNPN, CDR2 SVGIG (reference sequence). The CDR3 spans 13 residues. Drawing the rest from reference TRBV30 and TRBJ2-7, the complete variable domain is SQTIHQWPATLVQPVGSPLSLECTVEGTSNPNLYWYRQAAGRGLQLLFYSVGIGQISSEVPQNLSASRPQDRQFILSSKKLLLSDSGFYLCAWSDRDPYEQYFGPGTRLTVT.

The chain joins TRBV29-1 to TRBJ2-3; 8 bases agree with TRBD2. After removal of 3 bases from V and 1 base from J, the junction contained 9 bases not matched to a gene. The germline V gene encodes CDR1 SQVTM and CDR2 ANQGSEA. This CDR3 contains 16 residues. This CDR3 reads CSVEGKVSGGTDTQYF. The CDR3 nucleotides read TGCAGCGTTGAGGGCAAGGTTAGCGGGGGCACAGATACGCAGTATTTT.

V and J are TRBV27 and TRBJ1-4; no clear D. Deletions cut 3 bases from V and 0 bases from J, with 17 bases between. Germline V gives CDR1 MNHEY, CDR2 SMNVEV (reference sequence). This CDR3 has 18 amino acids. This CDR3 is CASSLSGLTGTTNEKLFF. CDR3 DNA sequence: TGTGCCAGCAGTTTGAGCGGACTTACCGGAACAACTAATGAAAAACTGTTTTTT.

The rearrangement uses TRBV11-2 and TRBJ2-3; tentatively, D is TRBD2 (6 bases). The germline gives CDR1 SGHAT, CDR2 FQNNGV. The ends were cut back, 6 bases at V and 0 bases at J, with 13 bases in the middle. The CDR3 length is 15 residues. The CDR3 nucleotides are TGTGCCAGCAGATCGGTCGGGGGTAGCACAGATACGCAGTATTTT. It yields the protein CASRSVGGSTDTQYF.

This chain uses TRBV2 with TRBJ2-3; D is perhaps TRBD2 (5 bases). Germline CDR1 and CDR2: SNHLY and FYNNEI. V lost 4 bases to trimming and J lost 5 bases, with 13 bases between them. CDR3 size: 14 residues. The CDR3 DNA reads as TGTGCCAGCAGTGTTGGCCGGGGTGGAGATACGCAGTATTTT. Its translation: CASSVGRGGDTQYF.

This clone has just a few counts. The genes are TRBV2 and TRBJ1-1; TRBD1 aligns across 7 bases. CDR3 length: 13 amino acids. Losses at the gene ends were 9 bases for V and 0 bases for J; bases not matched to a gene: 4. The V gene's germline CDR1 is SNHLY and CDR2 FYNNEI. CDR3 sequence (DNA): TGTGCCAGGGGACAGTCCATGAACACTGAAGCTTTCTTT. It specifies CARGQSMNTEAFF. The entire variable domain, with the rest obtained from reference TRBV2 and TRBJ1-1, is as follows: EPEVTQTPSHQVTQMGQEVILRCVPISNHLYFYWYRQILGQKVEFLVSFYNNEISEKSEIFDDQFSVERPDGSNFTLKIRSTKLEDSAMYFCARGQSMNTEAFFGQGTRLTVV.

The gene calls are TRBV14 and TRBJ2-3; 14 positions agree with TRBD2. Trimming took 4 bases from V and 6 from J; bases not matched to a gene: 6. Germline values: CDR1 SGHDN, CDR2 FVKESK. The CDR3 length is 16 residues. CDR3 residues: CASSRRLAGGYDTQYF. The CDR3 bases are TGTGCCAGCAGCCGTCGACTAGCGGGAGGGTATGATACGCAGTATTTT.

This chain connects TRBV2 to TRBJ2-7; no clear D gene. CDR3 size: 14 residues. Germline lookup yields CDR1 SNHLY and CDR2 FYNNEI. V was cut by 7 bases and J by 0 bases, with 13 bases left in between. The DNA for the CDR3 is TGTGCCAGCACCACTGGAGAGAGCTCCTACGAGCAGTACTTC. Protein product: CASTTGESSYEQYF.

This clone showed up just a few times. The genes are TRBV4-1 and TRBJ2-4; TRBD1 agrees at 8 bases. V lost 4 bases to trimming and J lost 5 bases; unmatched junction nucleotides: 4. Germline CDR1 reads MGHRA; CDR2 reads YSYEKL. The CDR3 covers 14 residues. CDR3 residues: CASSRPGGENIQYF. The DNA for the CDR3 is TGCGCCAGCAGCCGCCCAGGGGGCGAAAACATTCAGTACTTC.

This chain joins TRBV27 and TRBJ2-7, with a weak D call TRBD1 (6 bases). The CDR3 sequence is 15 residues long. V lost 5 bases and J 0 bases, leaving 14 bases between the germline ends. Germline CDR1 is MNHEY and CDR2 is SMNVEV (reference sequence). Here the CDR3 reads CASSPRTVNSYEQYF. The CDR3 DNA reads TGTGCCAGCAGTCCCCGGACAGTGAACTCCTACGAGCAGTACTTC.

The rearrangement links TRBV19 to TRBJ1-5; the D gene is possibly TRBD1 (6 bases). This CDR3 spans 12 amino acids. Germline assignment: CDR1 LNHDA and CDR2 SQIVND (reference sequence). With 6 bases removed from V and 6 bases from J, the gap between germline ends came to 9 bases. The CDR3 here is CASSRGSQPQHF. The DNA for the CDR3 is TGTGCCAGTAGCAGGGGTAGTCAGCCCCAGCATTTT.

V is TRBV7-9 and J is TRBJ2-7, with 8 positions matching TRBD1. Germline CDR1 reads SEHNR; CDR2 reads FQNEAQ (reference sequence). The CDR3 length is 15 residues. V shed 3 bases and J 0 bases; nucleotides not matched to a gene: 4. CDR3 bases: TGTGCCAGCAGCTTCGTTGGGACAGGCTCCTACGAGCAGTACTTC. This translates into CASSFVGTGSYEQYF.

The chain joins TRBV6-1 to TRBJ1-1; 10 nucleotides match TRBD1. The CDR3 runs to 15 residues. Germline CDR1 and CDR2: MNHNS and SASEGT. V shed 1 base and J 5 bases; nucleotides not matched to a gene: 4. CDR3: CASSEGTGGSTEAFF. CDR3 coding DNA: TGTGCCAGCAGTGAAGGGACAGGGGGAAGTACTGAAGCTTTCTTT.

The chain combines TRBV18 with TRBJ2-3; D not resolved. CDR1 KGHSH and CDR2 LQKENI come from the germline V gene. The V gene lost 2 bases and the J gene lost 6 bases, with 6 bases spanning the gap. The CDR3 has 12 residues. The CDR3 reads CASSPGEDTQYF. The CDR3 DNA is TGTGCCAGCTCACCAGGAGAGGATACGCAGTATTTT.

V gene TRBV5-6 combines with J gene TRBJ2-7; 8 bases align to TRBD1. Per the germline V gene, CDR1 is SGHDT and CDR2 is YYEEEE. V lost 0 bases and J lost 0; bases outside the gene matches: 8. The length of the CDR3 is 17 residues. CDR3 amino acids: CASSLGEMGQVSYEQYF. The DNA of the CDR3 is TGTGCCAGCAGCTTGGGGGAAATGGGACAGGTCTCCTACGAGCAGTACTTC.

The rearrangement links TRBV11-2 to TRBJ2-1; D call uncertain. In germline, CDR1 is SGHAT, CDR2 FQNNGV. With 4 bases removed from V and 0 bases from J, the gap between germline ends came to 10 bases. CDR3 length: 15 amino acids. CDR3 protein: CASSSLPSSYNEQFF. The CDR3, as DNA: TGTGCCAGCAGCTCACTTCCGAGCTCCTACAATGAGCAGTTCTTC.